This T cell receptor (beta chain) was found in a study of T cells in Graves' hyperthyroidism and ophthalmopathy. Study outcomes and limitations: Among clonotypes expanded in thyroid above 0.001, most were also found in blood.

This clonotype has a count of ten or more. Its cognate antigen is unknown. Each diagnosis drew on symptoms, thyroxine, TRAb, thyroid ultrasound and orbital computed tomography findings. RNA transcripts yielded amplified TCR beta CDR3 regions. The TCR CDR3 first-round RT-PCR relied on the HTBI primer set. MiXCR, applied by TCRdb to the multiplex PCR reads, yields one record per CDR3 protein. Here the sample spans hundreds of thousands of distinct CDR3 sequences, approximately 36% being singletons. The specimen was blood. The TCR originated in a woman aged 40-49 years with Graves' hyperthyroidism.

The chain's CDR3 is CATSDSQGAIEQYF. For the CDR3, the DNA is TGTGCCACCAGTGATAGCCAGGGGGCCATCGAGCAGTACTTC. This chain connects TRBV24-1 to TRBJ2-7; 8 bases line up with TRBD1. CDR1 and CDR2 from the germline V gene are KGHDR and SFDVKD. The CDR3 loop spans 14 amino acids. The V gene end was trimmed by 3 bases and the J gene end by 6 bases; junction bases not matched to a gene: 6.